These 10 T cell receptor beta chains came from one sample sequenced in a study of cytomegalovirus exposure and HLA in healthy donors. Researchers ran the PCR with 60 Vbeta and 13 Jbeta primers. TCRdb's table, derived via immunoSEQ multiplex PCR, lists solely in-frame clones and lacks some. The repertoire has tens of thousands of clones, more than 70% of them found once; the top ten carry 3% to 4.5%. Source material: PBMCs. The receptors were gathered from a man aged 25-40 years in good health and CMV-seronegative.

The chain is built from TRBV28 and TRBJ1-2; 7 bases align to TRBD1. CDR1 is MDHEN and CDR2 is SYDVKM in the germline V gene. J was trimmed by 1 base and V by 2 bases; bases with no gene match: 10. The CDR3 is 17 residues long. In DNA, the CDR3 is TGTGCCAGCAGTTTAGTCGGGACAGCAAACTTTAACTATGGCTACACCTTC. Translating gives CASSLVGTANFNYGYTF.

CDR3 sequence reads: CASSGGQSLTDTQYF. Here the CDR3 DNA reads TGCGCCAGCAGCGGCGGACAAAGCCTCACAGATACGCAGTATTTT. The chain links TRBV5-1 to TRBJ2-3, with a possible D match to TRBD1 (5 bases). The CDR3 is 15 residues long. The germline V and J ends were trimmed by 4 bases and 2 bases, with 14 bases remaining between them. Germline V gives CDR1 SGHRS, CDR2 YFSETQ.

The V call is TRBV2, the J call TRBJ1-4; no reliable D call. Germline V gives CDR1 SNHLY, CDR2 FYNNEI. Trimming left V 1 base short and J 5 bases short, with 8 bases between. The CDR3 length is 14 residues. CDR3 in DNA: TGTGCCAGCAGTGAAGGCGGTGTAAATGAAAAACTGTTTTTT. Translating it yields CASSEGGVNEKLFF. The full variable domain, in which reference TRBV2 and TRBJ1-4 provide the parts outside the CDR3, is EPEVTQTPSHQVTQMGQEVILRCVPISNHLYFYWYRQILGQKVEFLVSFYNNEISEKSEIFDDQFSVERPDGSNFTLKIRSTKLEDSAMYFCASSEGGVNEKLFFGSGTQLSVL.

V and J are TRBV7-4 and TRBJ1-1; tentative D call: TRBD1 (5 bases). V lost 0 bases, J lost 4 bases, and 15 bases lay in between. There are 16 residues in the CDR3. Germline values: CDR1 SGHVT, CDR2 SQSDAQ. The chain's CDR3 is CASSLAVAGYCTEAFF. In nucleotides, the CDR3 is TGTGCCAGCAGCTTAGCGGTTGCAGGGTACTGCACTGAAGCTTTCTTT.

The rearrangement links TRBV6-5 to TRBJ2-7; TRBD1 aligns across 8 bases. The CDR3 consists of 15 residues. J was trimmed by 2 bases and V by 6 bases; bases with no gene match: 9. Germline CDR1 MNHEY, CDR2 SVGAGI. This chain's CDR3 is CASSRSGTGTYEQYF. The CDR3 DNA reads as TGTGCCAGCAGCCGGTCCGGGACAGGAACCTACGAGCAGTACTTC.

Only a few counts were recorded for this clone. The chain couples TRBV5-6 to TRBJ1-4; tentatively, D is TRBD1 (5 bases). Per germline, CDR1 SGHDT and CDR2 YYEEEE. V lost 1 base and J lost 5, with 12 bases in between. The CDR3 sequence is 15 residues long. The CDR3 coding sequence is TGTGCCAGCAGCTTGTCGCAGGGTTGGAATGAAAAACTGTTTTTT. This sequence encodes CASSLSQGWNEKLFF.

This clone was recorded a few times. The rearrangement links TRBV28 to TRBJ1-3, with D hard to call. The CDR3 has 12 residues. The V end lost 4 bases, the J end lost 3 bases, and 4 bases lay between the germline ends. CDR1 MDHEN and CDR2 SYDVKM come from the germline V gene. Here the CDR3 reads CASSSVGNTIYF. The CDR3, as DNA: TGTGCCAGCAGTTCGGTTGGAAACACCATATATTTT. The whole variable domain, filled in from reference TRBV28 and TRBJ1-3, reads DVKVTQSSRYLVKRTGEKVFLECVQDMDHENMFWYRQDPGLGLRLIYFSYDVKMKEKGDIPEGYSVSREKKERFSLILESASTNQTSMYLCASSSVGNTIYFGEGSWLTVV.

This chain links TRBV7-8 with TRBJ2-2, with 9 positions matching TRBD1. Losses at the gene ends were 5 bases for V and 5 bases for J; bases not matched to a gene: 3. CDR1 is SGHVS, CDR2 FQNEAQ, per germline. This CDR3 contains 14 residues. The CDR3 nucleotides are TGTGCCAGCAGCCGACAGGGGGGAACCGGGGAGCTGTTTTTT. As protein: CASSRQGGTGELFF.

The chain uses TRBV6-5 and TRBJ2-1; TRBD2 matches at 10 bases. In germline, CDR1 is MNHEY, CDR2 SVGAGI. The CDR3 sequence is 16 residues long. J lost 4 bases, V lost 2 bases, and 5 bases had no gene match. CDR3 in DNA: TGTGCCAGCAGTTACGAACTAGCGGGGCCGTACAATGAGCAGTTCTTC. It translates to CASSYELAGPYNEQFF.

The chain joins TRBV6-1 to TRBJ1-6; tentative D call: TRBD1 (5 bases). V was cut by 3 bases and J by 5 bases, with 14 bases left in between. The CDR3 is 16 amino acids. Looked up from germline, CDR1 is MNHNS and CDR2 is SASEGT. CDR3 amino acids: CASSDRVVANNSPLHF. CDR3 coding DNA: TGTGCCAGCAGTGACAGGGTTGTCGCTAATAATTCACCCCTCCACTTT.